A selection of T cell receptor beta chains follows, all from one sample in a study of T cell responses to AZD1222 COVID-19 vaccine. The data were produced by immunoSEQ multiplex PCR, yet TCRdb's version contains in-frame clones alone and is incomplete. The table includes more than 80,000 clones, approximately 87% detected once. The sequenced sample was peripheral blood, obtained on day 0 of AZD1222 vaccination. These receptors were obtained from an adult in good health. Both conserved end residues are part of each CDR3. Each record gives: D gene, V gene, J gene, clone size, CDR3 protein, CDR3 DNA. D genes are given only for firm matches. Not all rows give a size; the values are once, few, many and, for expanded clones, a class.

>.|TRBV30|TRBJ1-4|.
CALVGGPNEKLFF
TGTGCCTTAGTGGGGGGCCCTAATGAAAAACTGTTTTTT
>.|TRBV11-2|TRBJ2-7|few
CASSLDRRGEQYF
TGTGCCAGCAGCTTAGATAGGCGGGGCGAGCAGTACTTC
>TRBD2|TRBV5-1|TRBJ2-7|.
CASSLDPGRGTVTYEQYF
TGCGCCAGCAGCTTGGATCCAGGGCGGGGGACTGTAACCTACGAGCAGTACTTC
>.|TRBV6-5|TRBJ2-3|.
CASSHTDTQYF
TGTGCCAGCAGTCACACAGATACGCAGTATTTT
>TRBD1|TRBV6-1|TRBJ2-7|.
CASSEPAGTGAAEQYF
TGTGCCAGCAGTGAGCCTGCGGGGACAGGGGCGGCCGAGCAGTACTTC
>.|TRBV21-1|TRBJ1-5|.
CASSKEHTNQPQHF
TGTGCCAGCAGCAAAGAACACACCAATCAGCCCCAGCATTTT
>TRBD1|TRBV18|TRBJ1-1|.
CASSRSTGAGTEAFF
TGTGCCAGCTCACGCTCGACAGGGGCCGGCACTGAAGCTTTCTTT
>.|TRBV28|TRBJ2-2|.
CASSLTPGWVNTGELFF
TGTGCCAGCAGTTTAACCCCAGGGTGGGTGAACACCGGGGAGCTGTTTTTT
>.|TRBV3-1/TRBV3-2|TRBJ2-1|.
CASSQVSQFNEQFF
TGTGCCAGCAGCCAAGTCTCCCAGTTCAATGAGCAGTTCTTC
>TRBD2|TRBV18|TRBJ2-5|.
CASSPPGLAGSQETQYF
TGTGCCAGCTCACCACCGGGACTAGCGGGGTCCCAAGAGACCCAGTACTTC
>TRBD2|TRBV19|TRBJ2-4|.
CASSEPGLRAKNIQYF
TGTGCCAGTAGTGAGCCGGGACTAAGGGCCAAAAACATTCAGTACTTC
>TRBD2|TRBV19|TRBJ2-1|.
CASSMAAGSSYNEQFF
TGTGCCAGTAGTATGGCAGCGGGGAGCTCCTACAATGAGCAGTTCTTC
>.|TRBV20-1|TRBJ1-2|.
CSASGGDYGYTF
TGCAGTGCTAGTGGCGGAGACTATGGCTACACCTTC
>.|TRBV2|TRBJ1-4|.
CASRVRQFLNEKLFF
TGTGCCAGCAGAGTTCGACAGTTCCTTAATGAAAAACTGTTTTTT
>.|TRBV7-3|TRBJ1-5|.
CASSLAAYQPQHF
TGTGCCAGCAGCTTGGCGGCGTATCAGCCCCAGCATTTT
>.|TRBV7-8|TRBJ1-5|.
CASSLEGRLSNQPQHF
TGTGCCAGCAGCTTAGAGGGCAGGCTTAGCAATCAGCCCCAGCATTTT
>.|TRBV5-4|TRBJ1-2|.
CASSSRPFFNYGYTF
TGTGCCAGCAGCTCCCGACCCTTTTTTAACTATGGCTACACCTTC
>.|TRBV12-3/TRBV12-4|TRBJ2-5|few
CASSPTGQETQYF
TGTGCCAGCAGTCCCACGGGCCAAGAGACCCAGTACTTC
>TRBD2|TRBV15|TRBJ2-1|.
CATSTGLAGGNEQFF
TGTGCCACCAGCACGGGACTAGCGGGAGGCAATGAGCAGTTCTTC
>.|TRBV27|TRBJ2-2|.
CASSRADPGELFF
TGTGCCAGCAGCCGAGCGGACCCCGGGGAGCTGTTTTTT
>TRBD1|TRBV10-2|TRBJ1-5|.
CASKDREISQPQHF
TGCGCCAGCAAGGACAGGGAGATTAGTCAGCCCCAGCATTTT
>.|TRBV18|TRBJ2-7|.
CASSPQDEGNQQYF
TGTGCCAGCTCCCCTCAGGATGAGGGGAACCAGCAGTACTTC
>TRBD1|TRBV6-5|TRBJ1-1|.
CASGLQGAMNTEAFF
TGTGCCAGCGGGTTACAGGGGGCCATGAACACTGAAGCTTTCTTT
>.|TRBV2|TRBJ2-2|.
CASSIGSGNTGELFF
TGTGCCAGCAGTATCGGTAGCGGTAACACCGGGGAGCTGTTTTTT
>.|TRBV18|TRBJ1-1|once
CASSPEMNTEAFF
TGTGCCAGCTCACCAGAGATGAACACTGAAGCTTTCTTT
>.|TRBV7-9|TRBJ2-5|once
CASSLSQGETQYF
TGTGCCAGCAGCTTAAGTCAGGGAGAGACCCAGTACTTC
>.|TRBV19|TRBJ1-5|.
CASSSGSLYSNQPQHF
TGTGCCAGTAGTTCCGGGAGCCTTTATAGCAATCAGCCCCAGCATTTT
>TRBD2|TRBV9|TRBJ2-2|.
CASSVDGSGSTGELFF
TGTGCCAGCAGCGTAGACGGTAGCGGGAGCACCGGGGAGCTGTTTTTT
>TRBD2|TRBV2|TRBJ2-1|.
CASLTSGSRIYNEQFF
TGTGCCAGCCTGACTAGCGGGAGCCGCATCTACAATGAGCAGTTCTTC
>TRBD1|TRBV7-9|TRBJ1-1|.
CASSLGTGSTEAFF
TGTGCCAGCAGCTTAGGGACAGGGAGCACTGAAGCTTTCTTT
>.|TRBV18|TRBJ1-3|.
CASSPGSISGNTIYF
TGTGCCAGCTCACCAGGGAGCATCTCTGGAAACACCATATATTTT
>.|TRBV7-2|TRBJ2-7|.
CASSLDPLSSYEQYF
TGTGCCAGCAGCTTAGACCCCTTGAGCTCCTACGAGCAGTACTTC
>TRBD1|TRBV19|TRBJ1-1|.
CASSIARGTGETFF
TGTGCCAGTAGTATAGCCCGGGGGACAGGGGAAACTTTCTTT
>TRBD2|TRBV2|TRBJ2-1|.
CASLGNLAGLPSSYNEQFF
TGTGCCAGCCTGGGAAACCTAGCGGGACTCCCGAGCTCCTACAATGAGCAGTTCTTC
>.|TRBV28|TRBJ1-5|few
CASRVGHSNQPQHF
TGTGCCAGCAGGGTCGGACATAGCAATCAGCCCCAGCATTTT
>.|TRBV27|TRBJ1-1|.
CASSLSKQGNTEAFF
TGTGCCAGCAGTTTATCGAAACAGGGTAACACTGAAGCTTTCTTT
>.|TRBV7-2|TRBJ2-7|.
CASSWGRGRGEYEQYF
TGTGCCAGCAGCTGGGGTCGAGGGCGTGGAGAGTACGAGCAGTACTTC
>TRBD1|TRBV2|TRBJ1-2|.
CASSEAQGRYGYTF
TGTGCCAGCAGTGAAGCACAGGGGCGATATGGCTACACCTTC
>.|TRBV5-1|TRBJ1-4|.
CASSFGATNEKLFF
TGCGCCAGCAGCTTCGGAGCAACTAATGAAAAACTGTTTTTT
>.|TRBV4-1|TRBJ2-7|.
CASSPGLWGSYEQYF
TGCGCCAGCAGCCCGGGACTCTGGGGCTCCTACGAGCAGTACTTC
>.|TRBV4-1|TRBJ1-5|.
CASSRLGGGLGQPQHF
TGCGCCAGCAGCCGGTTAGGGGGAGGGTTGGGCCAGCCCCAGCATTTT
>.|TRBV3-1/TRBV3-2|TRBJ1-4|few
CASSQENRRNEKLFF
TGTGCCAGCAGCCAAGAGAACAGGAGAAATGAAAAACTGTTTTTT
>.|TRBV2|TRBJ2-7|.
CASSDWTTGEQYF
TGTGCCAGCAGTGATTGGACCACGGGCGAGCAGTACTTC
>TRBD1|TRBV27|TRBJ2-7|.
CASIGPSPGGPYEQYF
TGTGCCAGCATAGGTCCCTCGCCAGGGGGCCCCTACGAGCAGTACTTC
>TRBD1|TRBV5-1|TRBJ1-5|.
CASSEQGAYNQPQHF
TGCGCCAGCAGCGAACAGGGGGCATACAATCAGCCCCAGCATTTT
>TRBD1|TRBV5-1|TRBJ1-2|.
CASSLEGAGYTF
TGCGCCAGCAGCTTGGAGGGGGCGGGCTACACCTTC
>.|TRBV5-5|TRBJ1-5|.
CASSLGPTGPQHF
TGTGCCAGCAGCTTGGGGCCGACCGGGCCCCAGCATTTT
>.|TRBV10-1|TRBJ1-5|.
CASSDMDNQPQHF
TGCGCCAGCAGTGACATGGATAATCAGCCCCAGCATTTT
>.|TRBV12-3/TRBV12-4|TRBJ1-3|.
CASSSDRLIYF
TGTGCCAGCAGCTCCGACAGGCTAATATATTTT
>.|TRBV5-6|TRBJ1-4|.
CASSLGRATNEKLFF
TGTGCCAGCAGCTTGGGCAGGGCCACTAATGAAAAACTGTTTTTT
>TRBD1|TRBV19|TRBJ1-5|.
CASTSTHRGYQPQHF
TGTGCCAGTACCTCTACCCACAGGGGGTATCAGCCCCAGCATTTT